The 21 T cell receptor beta chains reported below all come from one sample, sequenced in a study of blood T cells in healthy people across ages. Through a sample-barcoded 5' primer and a J-beta primer mix, a second PCR was run for roughly 6 to 11 cycles. TCRdb ran MiXCR on the 5' RACE reads and lists one entry per CDR3 protein. The table includes some 890,000 distinct CDR3 sequences, 25% to 35% detected once. The sample was also linked to a second study, of T cells of mothers and their children.

The sample consisted of blood. The source of these receptors is a woman in her thirties or forties in good health.

This chain joins TRBV4-1 and TRBJ2-3; TRBD2 matches at 7 bases. Germline-derived CDR1 and CDR2 are MGHRA and YSYEKL. V dropped 2 bases and J dropped 2; count of bases not matched to a gene: 7. The CDR3 loop spans 16 amino acids. CDR3 nucleotides: TGCGCCAGCAGCCAACTCTCTAGCGGATACACAGATACGCAGTATTTT. Translated: CASSQLSSGYTDTQYF.

This clonotype was observed a handful of times. V usage is TRBV14 and J usage is TRBJ2-1, with 8 bases that match TRBD1. Looked up from germline, CDR1 is SGHDN and CDR2 is FVKESK. This CDR3 comprises 16 residues. The J segment lost 6 bases and the V segment lost 3 bases, leaving 10 bases of the junction unmatched. The CDR3 loop reads CASSHDLTGVRNEQFF. The CDR3 DNA follows: TGTGCCAGCAGCCACGACTTGACAGGGGTACGCAATGAGCAGTTCTTC.

There are a few counts of this clonotype. V and J are TRBV29-1 and TRBJ1-2; 9 bases are shared with TRBD1. Per germline, CDR1 SQVTM and CDR2 ANQGSEA. This CDR3 comprises 11 residues. The J segment lost 6 bases and the V segment lost 7 bases, leaving 3 bases of the junction unmatched. The CDR3 loop reads CSGQGVNGYTF. The CDR3 DNA follows: TGCAGCGGACAGGGGGTAAATGGCTACACCTTC.

In this sample, this clonotype turned up a few times. The chain links TRBV12-3 or TRBV12-4 to TRBJ2-2; 7 nucleotides match TRBD2. The J segment lost 5 bases and the V segment lost 3 bases, leaving 6 bases of the junction unmatched. The CDR3 spans 15 residues. This CDR3 reads CASSFREGRTGELFF. In DNA, the CDR3 is TGTGCCAGCAGTTTTAGGGAGGGGAGGACCGGGGAGCTGTTTTTT.

This clonotype was recorded a few times. The V call is TRBV7-2, the J call TRBJ2-3, with D tentatively TRBD1 (5 bases). V lost 5 bases and J lost 4, with 13 bases in between. Germline V gene data show CDR1 as SGHTA and CDR2 as FQGNSA. The CDR3 runs 14 residues. DNA for the CDR3: TGTGCCAGCAGCCAAATTAAGGGGTCAGATACGCAGTATTTT. It translates to CASSQIKGSDTQYF. The entire variable domain, with the rest obtained from reference TRBV7-2 and TRBJ2-3, is as follows: GAGVSQSPSNKVTEKGKDVELRCDPISGHTALYWYRQSLGQGLEFLIYFQGNSAPDKSGLPSDRFSAERTGGSVSTLTIQRTQQEDSAVYLCASSQIKGSDTQYFGPGTRLTVL.

The rearrangement uses TRBV5-4 and TRBJ2-5; D may be TRBD2 (6 bases). Trimming took 1 base from V and 5 from J, leaving 12 bases between them. The CDR3 runs 14 residues. Germline V gives CDR1 SGHNT, CDR2 YYREEE (reference sequence). This chain's CDR3 is CASSLRAGRETQYF. In DNA, the CDR3 is TGTGCCAGCAGCTTGAGGGCAGGGAGGGAGACCCAGTACTTC.

The chain has TRBV20-1 and TRBJ2-3; 12 bases agree with TRBD2. The ends lost 0 bases at V and 5 bases at J; junction bases unmatched: 12. Germline assignment: CDR1 DFQATT and CDR2 SNEGSKA (reference sequence). This CDR3 contains 18 residues. The CDR3 sequence is CSARDLRRTSGEGDTQYF. The CDR3 DNA reads as TGCAGTGCTAGAGATCTAAGGAGGACTAGCGGGGAAGGAGATACGCAGTATTTT.

This clonotype turned up a few times. CDR3 in amino acids: CASSLAGTGGSEQYF. The CDR3 DNA sequence: TGTGCCAGCAGTTTAGCCGGGACAGGGGGCTCCGAGCAGTACTTC. J is TRBJ2-5 and V is TRBV12-3 or TRBV12-4; 12 bases map to TRBD1. Gene TRBJ2-7 matches the end of the DNA better, so the J call may be wrong. This CDR3 comprises 15 residues.

This clonotype has more than one count but fewer than ten. The V call is TRBV24-1, the J call TRBJ1-5, with a possible D match to TRBD1 (6 bases). The CDR3 consists of 17 residues. Germline values: CDR1 KGHDR, CDR2 SFDVKD. Trimming took off 8 bases at V and 2 bases at J, with 21 bases between the two ends. The CDR3 DNA sequence: TGTGCCACCACCCGATTCACACAGGGATCTGGCAATCAGCCCCAGCATTTT. Its translation: CATTRFTQGSGNQPQHF.

This clonotype has only a few counts. The V call is TRBV3-1, the J call TRBJ1-2; 7 nucleotides align to TRBD1. Losses at the gene ends were 6 bases for V and 4 bases for J; bases not matched to a gene: 2. The CDR3 loop spans 12 amino acids. Germline V lookup: CDR1 LGHDT, CDR2 YNNKEL (reference sequence). The CDR3 region is CASRRTGYGYTF. CDR3 sequence (DNA): TGTGCCAGCAGGAGGACAGGCTATGGCTACACCTTC.

This clonotype was counted a few times. The chain combines TRBV3-1 with TRBJ2-1; 10 bases are a match to TRBD2. The trim removed 6 bases at V and 0 bases at J, leaving 5 bases unmatched. The length of the CDR3 is 16 residues. The germline CDR1 and CDR2 sequences are LGHDT and YNNKEL (reference sequence). The DNA of the CDR3 is TGTGCCAGCAGTCACGAGCGGGGGGGCTCCTACAATGAGCAGTTCTTC. Its translation: CASSHERGGSYNEQFF.

The sample holds many counts of this clonotype. The V call is TRBV5-1, the J call TRBJ2-7; D might be TRBD1 or TRBD2, each matching 5 bases. Between the trimmed V and J ends, which lost 4 bases and 0 bases, there was a span of 14 bases. Germline CDR1 and CDR2: SGHRS and YFSETQ. This CDR3 contains 15 residues. This chain's CDR3 is CASSATGTASYEQYF. The CDR3, as DNA: TGCGCCAGCAGCGCAACCGGGACGGCCTCCTACGAGCAGTACTTC.

The table lists this clonotype with a few counts. The chain recombines TRBV7-9 with TRBJ2-7, with 8 bases aligning to TRBD2. V shed 6 bases, J shed 3 bases, and the junction held 10 bases outside the gene matches. Germline V gene lookup returns CDR1 SEHNR and CDR2 FQNEAQ (reference sequence). CDR3 length equals 15 residues. CDR3 region: CASSHAGGAFYEQYF. CDR3 DNA sequence: TGTGCCAGCAGTCATGCGGGGGGCGCTTTCTACGAGCAGTACTTC.

This clonotype was seen at least ten times. This rearrangement joins TRBV5-1 to TRBJ2-3; D is uncertain. The V gene's germline CDR1 is SGHRS and CDR2 YFSETQ. Trimming left V 5 bases short and J 5 bases short, with 12 bases between. This CDR3 has 13 residues. The CDR3 spells CASSKVVGDTQYF. CDR3 in DNA: TGCGCCAGCAGTAAGGTAGTTGGAGATACGCAGTATTTT.

The chain carries TRBV4-3 and TRBJ1-2; maybe TRBD1 (5 bases). V was trimmed by 1 base and J by 4 bases, leaving 22 bases between them. Germline V CDR1 and CDR2: LGHNA, YSLEER. There are 18 residues in the CDR3. CDR3 coding DNA: TGCGCCAGCAGCCAAGGGGGGTCGGGGGTCGGGGCTCTCTATGGCTACACCTTC. Its translation is CASSQGGSGVGALYGYTF.

Ten or more counts support this clonotype. J is TRBJ2-7 and V is TRBV20-1; the match to TRBD2 covers 7 bases. The CDR3 has 13 residues. From germline, CDR1 is DFQATT and CDR2 SNEGSKA (reference sequence). V lost 4 bases and J lost 3; bases outside the gene matches: 6. The CDR3 coding sequence is TGCAGTGCTAACGGGGGGACCCTCTACGAGCAGTACTTC. It translates to CSANGGTLYEQYF.

Many counts were recorded for this clonotype. The CDR3 DNA sequence: TGTGCCAGCAGCTTCGGCCCGCGGTACGAGCAGTACTTC. It translates to CASSFGPRYEQYF. This chain connects TRBV11-2 to TRBJ2-7, with D unresolved. Between the trimmed V and J ends, which lost 3 bases and 4 bases, there was a span of 10 bases. Germline V lookup: CDR1 SGHAT, CDR2 FQNNGV. The CDR3 spans 13 residues. The variable domain in full, completed from reference TRBV11-2 and TRBJ2-7, reads EAGVAQSPRYKIIEKRQSVAFWCNPISGHATLYWYQQILGQGPKLLIQFQNNGVVDDSQLPKDRFSAERLKGVDSTLKIQPAKLEDSAVYLCASSFGPRYEQYFGPGTRLTVT.

This clonotype occurred many times. The chain is built from TRBV20-1 and TRBJ1-2, with 10 bases matching TRBD1. This CDR3 has 14 amino acids. Germline V gene sequence: CDR1 DFQATT, CDR2 SNEGSKA (reference sequence). With 5 bases clipped from V and 2 bases from J, the junction kept 5 bases outside the gene matches. CDR3 in amino acids: CSAGKTGGNYGYTF. CDR3 DNA: TGCAGTGCTGGAAAGACAGGGGGCAACTATGGCTACACCTTC.

Worth noting for this clonotype: With a much larger clone just one base away, this may be a read error. The rearrangement joins TRBV9 to TRBJ2-1; D might be TRBD1 or TRBD2, each matching 6 bases. The CDR3 has 16 amino acids. Trimming took 0 bases from V and 13 from J, leaving 23 bases between them. Germline V gene lookup returns CDR1 SGDLS and CDR2 YYNGEE. CDR3: CASSVGGRGHYETQFF. In nucleotides, the CDR3 is TGTGCCAGCAGCGTAGGGGGGCGGGGCCACTACGAGACCCAGTTCTTC. The full variable domain, rest sourced from reference TRBV9 and TRBJ2-1, is DSGVTQTPKHLITATGQRVTLRCSPRSGDLSVYWYQQSLDQGLQFLIQYYNGEERAKGNILERFSAQQFPDLHSELNLSSLELGDSALYFCASSVGGRGHYETQFFGPGTRLTVL.

CDR3 DNA: TGCAGTGCTCCTAGGGGGGAGGGGCTTACTGAGCAGTACTTC. It codes for CSAPRGEGLTEQYF. The chain couples TRBV20-1 to TRBJ2-7; tentatively, D is TRBD2 (7 bases). V was clipped by 5 bases and J by 7 bases, with 21 bases between them. The CDR3 runs to 14 residues. CDR1 is DFQATT and CDR2 is SNEGSKA in the germline V gene (reference sequence).

This clonotype was recorded at least ten times. The CDR3 protein is CSVEGILGQDPYEQYF. CDR3 nucleotide sequence: TGCAGCGTTGAGGGAATCCTGGGACAGGATCCCTACGAGCAGTACTTC. V usage is TRBV29-1 and J usage is TRBJ2-7, with 8 bases lining up with TRBD1. Germline values: CDR1 SQVTM, CDR2 ANQGSEA. With V trimmed by 3 bases and J by 2 bases, 12 bases remained unmatched. This CDR3 comprises 16 residues.